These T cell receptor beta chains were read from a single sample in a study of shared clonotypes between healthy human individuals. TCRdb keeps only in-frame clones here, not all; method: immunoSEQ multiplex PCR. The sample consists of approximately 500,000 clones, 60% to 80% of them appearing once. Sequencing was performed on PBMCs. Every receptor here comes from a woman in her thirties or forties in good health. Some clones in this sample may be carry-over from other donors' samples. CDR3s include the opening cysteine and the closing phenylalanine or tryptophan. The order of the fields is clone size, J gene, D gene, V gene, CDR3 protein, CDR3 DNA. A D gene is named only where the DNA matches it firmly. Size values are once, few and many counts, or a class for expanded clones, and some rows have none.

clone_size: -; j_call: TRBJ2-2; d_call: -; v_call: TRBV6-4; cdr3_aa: CASSPMNTGELFF; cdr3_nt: TGTGCCAGCAGTCCTATGAACACCGGGGAGCTGTTTTTT
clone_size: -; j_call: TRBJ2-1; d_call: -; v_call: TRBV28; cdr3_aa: CASSSPWPLNEQFF; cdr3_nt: TGTGCCAGCAGTTCTCCATGGCCTTTAAATGAGCAGTTCTTC
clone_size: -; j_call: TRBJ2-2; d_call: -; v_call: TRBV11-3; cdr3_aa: CASSRRDSGGELFF; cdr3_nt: TGTGCCAGCAGCCGCCGGGATTCGGGCGGGGAGCTGTTTTTT
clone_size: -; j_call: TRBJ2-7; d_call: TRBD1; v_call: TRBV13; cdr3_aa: CASTQGASYEQYF; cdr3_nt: TGTGCCAGTACACAGGGGGCCTCCTACGAGCAGTACTTC
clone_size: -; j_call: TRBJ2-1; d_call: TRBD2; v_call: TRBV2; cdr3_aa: CASSSDSGPARNEQFF; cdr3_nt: TGTGCCAGCAGTTCCGATAGCGGGCCAGCGAGGAATGAGCAGTTCTTC
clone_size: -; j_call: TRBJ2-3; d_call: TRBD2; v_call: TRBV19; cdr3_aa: CASSMTSGRADTQYF; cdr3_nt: TGTGCCAGTAGTATGACTAGCGGGAGGGCAGATACGCAGTATTTT
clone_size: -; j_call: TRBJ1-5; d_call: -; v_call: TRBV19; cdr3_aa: CASSTRGDQPQHF; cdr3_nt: TGTGCCAGTAGTACGAGGGGAGATCAGCCCCAGCATTTT
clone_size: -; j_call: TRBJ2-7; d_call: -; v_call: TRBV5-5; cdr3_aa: CASAPGSNYEQYF; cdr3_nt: TGTGCCAGCGCGCCCGGGAGTAACTACGAGCAGTACTTC
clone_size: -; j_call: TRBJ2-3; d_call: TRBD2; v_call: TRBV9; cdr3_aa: CASSVTSGSADTQYF; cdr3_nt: TGTGCCAGCAGCGTAACTAGCGGGTCGGCAGATACGCAGTATTTT
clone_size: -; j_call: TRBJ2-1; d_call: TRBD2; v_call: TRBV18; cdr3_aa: CASSPVSGDYNEQFF; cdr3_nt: TGTGCCAGCTCACCAGTTAGCGGGGACTACAATGAGCAGTTCTTC
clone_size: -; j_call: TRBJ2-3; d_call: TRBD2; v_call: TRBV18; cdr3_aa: CASSPLLAQFTDTQYF; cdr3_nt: TGTGCCAGCTCACCATTACTAGCGCAGTTCACAGATACGCAGTATTTT
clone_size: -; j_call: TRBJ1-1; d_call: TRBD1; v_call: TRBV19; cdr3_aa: CASSVDRASREAFF; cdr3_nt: TGTGCCAGTAGTGTGGACAGGGCGAGCCGGGAAGCTTTCTTT
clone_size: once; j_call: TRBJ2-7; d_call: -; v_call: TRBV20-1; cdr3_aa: CSASRPGKQYF; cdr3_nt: TGCAGTGCTAGCCGGCCGGGCAAGCAGTACTTC
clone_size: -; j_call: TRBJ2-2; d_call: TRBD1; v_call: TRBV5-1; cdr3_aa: CASSFSGTGGTGELFF; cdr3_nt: TGCGCCAGCAGCTTTTCCGGGACAGGGGGTACCGGGGAGCTGTTTTTT
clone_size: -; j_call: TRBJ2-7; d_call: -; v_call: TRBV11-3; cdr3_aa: CASSLDPPPSEQYF; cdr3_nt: TGTGCCAGCAGCTTAGATCCCCCCCCCTCCGAGCAGTACTTC
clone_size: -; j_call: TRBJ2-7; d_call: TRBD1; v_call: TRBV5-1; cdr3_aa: CASSPEDRGTYEQYF; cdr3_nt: TGCGCCAGCAGCCCCGAGGACAGGGGCACCTACGAGCAGTACTTC
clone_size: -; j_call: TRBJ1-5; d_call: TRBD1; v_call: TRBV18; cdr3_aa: CASSPGQGFGMPQHF; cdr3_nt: TGTGCCAGCTCACCCGGACAGGGGTTTGGTATGCCCCAGCATTTT
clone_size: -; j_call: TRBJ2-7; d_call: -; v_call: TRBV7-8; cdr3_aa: CASSPTYEQYF; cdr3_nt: TGTGCCAGCAGCCCTACCTACGAGCAGTACTTC
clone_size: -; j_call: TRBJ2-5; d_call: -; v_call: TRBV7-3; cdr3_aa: CASSSLVQETQYF; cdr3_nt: TGTGCCAGCAGCTCACTAGTTCAAGAGACCCAGTACTTC
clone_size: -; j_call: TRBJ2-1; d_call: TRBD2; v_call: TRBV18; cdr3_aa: CASSPGLAGGTYNEQFF; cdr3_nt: TGTGCCAGCTCACCGGGACTAGCGGGTGGGACCTACAATGAGCAGTTCTTC
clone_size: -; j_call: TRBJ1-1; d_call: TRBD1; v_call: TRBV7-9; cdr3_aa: CASSISGGPYTEAFF; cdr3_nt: TGTGCCAGCAGCATTTCAGGGGGACCTTACACTGAAGCTTTCTTT
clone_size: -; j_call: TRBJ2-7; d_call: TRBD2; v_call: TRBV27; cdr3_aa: CASRGTSGSWYEQYF; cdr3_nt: TGTGCCAGCAGGGGAACTAGCGGGAGCTGGTACGAGCAGTACTTC
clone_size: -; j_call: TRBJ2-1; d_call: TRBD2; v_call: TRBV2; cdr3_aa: CASRELAGGSYNEQFF; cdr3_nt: TGTGCCAGCAGAGAACTAGCGGGAGGTTCCTACAATGAGCAGTTCTTC
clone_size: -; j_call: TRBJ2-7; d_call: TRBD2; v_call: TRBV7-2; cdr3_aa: CASSRTGTSGNEQYF; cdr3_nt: TGTGCCAGCAGCCGCACCGGGACTAGCGGGAACGAGCAGTACTTC
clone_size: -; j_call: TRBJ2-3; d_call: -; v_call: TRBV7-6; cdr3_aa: CASSSIADTQYF; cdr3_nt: TGTGCCAGCAGTTCGATTGCAGATACGCAGTATTTT
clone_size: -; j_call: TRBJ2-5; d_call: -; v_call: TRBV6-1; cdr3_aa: CASTRESRETQYF; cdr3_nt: TGTGCCAGCACGAGGGAGTCTCGGGAGACCCAGTACTTC
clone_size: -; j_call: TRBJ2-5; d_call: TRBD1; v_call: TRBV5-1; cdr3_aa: CASSPDREQETQYF; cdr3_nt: TGCGCCAGCAGCCCCGACAGGGAACAAGAGACCCAGTACTTC
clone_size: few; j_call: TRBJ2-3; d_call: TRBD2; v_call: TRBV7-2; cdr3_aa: CASTNLAGGSADTQYF; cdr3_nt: TGTGCCAGCACTAACCTAGCGGGAGGTTCGGCAGATACGCAGTATTTT
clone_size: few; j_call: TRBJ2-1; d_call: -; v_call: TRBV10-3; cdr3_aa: CAISPDLSSYNEQFF; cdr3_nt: TGTGCCATCAGCCCGGACTTAAGCTCCTACAATGAGCAGTTCTTC
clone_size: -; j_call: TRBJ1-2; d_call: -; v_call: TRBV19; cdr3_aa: CASSIGVGGYTF; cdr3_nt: TGTGCCAGTAGTATTGGAGTGGGGGGCTACACCTTC
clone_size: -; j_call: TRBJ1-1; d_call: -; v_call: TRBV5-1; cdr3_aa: CASSLEREYTEAFF; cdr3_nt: TGCGCCAGCAGCTTGGAACGGGAATACACTGAAGCTTTCTTT
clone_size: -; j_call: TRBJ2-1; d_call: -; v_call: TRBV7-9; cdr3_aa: CASSLPYNEQFF; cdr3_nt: TGTGCCAGCAGCCTCCCGTACAATGAGCAGTTCTTC
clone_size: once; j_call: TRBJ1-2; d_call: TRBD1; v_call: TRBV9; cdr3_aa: CASSTGQGRTKLGYTF; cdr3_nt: TGTGCCAGCAGCACCGGACAGGGTAGGACTAAACTTGGCTACACCTTC
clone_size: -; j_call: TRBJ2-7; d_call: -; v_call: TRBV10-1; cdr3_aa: CASSEGYEQYF; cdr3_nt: TGCGCCAGCAGTGAAGGGTACGAGCAGTACTTC
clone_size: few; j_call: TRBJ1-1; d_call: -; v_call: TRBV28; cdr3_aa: CASSPGGRTTEAFF; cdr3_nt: TGTGCCAGCAGCCCTGGAGGCCGGACCACTGAAGCTTTCTTT
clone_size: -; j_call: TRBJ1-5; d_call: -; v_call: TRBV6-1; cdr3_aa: CASNTGYQPQHF; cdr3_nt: TGTGCCAGCAATACAGGGTATCAGCCCCAGCATTTT
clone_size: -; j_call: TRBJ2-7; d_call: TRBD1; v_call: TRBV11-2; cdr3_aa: CASSKLTGPYEQYF; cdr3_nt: TGTGCCAGCAGCAAACTGACAGGGCCCTACGAGCAGTACTTC
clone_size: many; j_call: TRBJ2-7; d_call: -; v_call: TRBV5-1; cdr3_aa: CASSWYDTYEQYF; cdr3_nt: TGCGCCAGCAGCTGGTACGACACCTACGAGCAGTACTTC
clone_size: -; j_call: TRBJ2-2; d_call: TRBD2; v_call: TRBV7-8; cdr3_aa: CASSFSGRGTGELFF; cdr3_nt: TGTGCCAGCAGCTTTAGCGGGAGAGGGACCGGGGAGCTGTTTTTT
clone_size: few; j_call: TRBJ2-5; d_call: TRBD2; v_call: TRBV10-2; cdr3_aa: CASRLAGGSETQYF; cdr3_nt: TGCGCCAGTAGACTAGCGGGAGGATCAGAGACCCAGTACTTC
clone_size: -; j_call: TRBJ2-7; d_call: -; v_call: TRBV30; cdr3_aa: CAWTIGGAAIEQYF; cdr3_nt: TGTGCCTGGACCATCGGGGGTGCCGCTATTGAGCAGTACTTC
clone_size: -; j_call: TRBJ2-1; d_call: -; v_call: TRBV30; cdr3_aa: CASSGEWYNEQFF; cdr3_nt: TGTGCCTCCTCGGGGGAGTGGTACAATGAGCAGTTCTTC
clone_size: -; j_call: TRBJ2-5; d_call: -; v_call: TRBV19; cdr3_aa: CASTRGPQETQYF; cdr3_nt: TGTGCCAGTACCCGGGGACCTCAAGAGACCCAGTACTTC
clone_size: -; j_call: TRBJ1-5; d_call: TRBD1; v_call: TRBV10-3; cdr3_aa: CAIRGQGNQPQHF; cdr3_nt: TGTGCCATCAGGGGACAGGGCAATCAGCCCCAGCATTTT
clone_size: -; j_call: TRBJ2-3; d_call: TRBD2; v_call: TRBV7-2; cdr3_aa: CASSPAASGSDTQYF; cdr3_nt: TGTGCCAGCAGCCCAGCGGCGAGCGGGAGTGATACGCAGTATTTT
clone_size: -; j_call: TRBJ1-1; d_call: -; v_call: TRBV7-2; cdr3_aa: CASSLDKNEAFF; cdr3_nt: TGTGCCAGCAGCTTAGATAAAAATGAAGCTTTCTTT
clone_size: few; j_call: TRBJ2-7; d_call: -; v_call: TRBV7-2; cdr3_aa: CASSPGSGYEQYF; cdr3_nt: TGTGCCAGCAGCCCGGGTAGCGGTTACGAGCAGTACTTC
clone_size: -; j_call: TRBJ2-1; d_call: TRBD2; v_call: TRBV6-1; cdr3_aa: CASRERVLAGELPEQFF; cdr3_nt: TGTGCCAGCAGAGAAAGGGTACTAGCGGGAGAATTACCTGAGCAGTTCTTC
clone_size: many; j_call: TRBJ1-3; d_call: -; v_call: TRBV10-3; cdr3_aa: CAISETSPDSGNTIYF; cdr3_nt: TGTGCCATCAGTGAAACCTCGCCGGACTCTGGAAACACCATATATTTT
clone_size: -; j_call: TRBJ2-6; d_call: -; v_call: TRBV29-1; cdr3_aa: CSVEGGSGANVLTF; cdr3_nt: TGCAGCGTTGAAGGTGGGAGCGGGGCCAACGTCCTGACTTTC
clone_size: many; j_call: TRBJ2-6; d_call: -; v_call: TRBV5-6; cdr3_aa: CASSLGVSGANVLTF; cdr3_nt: TGTGCCAGCAGCTTGGGGGTATCCGGGGCCAACGTCCTGACTTTC
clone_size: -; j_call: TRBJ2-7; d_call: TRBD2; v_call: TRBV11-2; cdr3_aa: CASSPTFGLAGHEQYF; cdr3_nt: TGTGCCAGCAGCCCGACGTTTGGGCTAGCGGGCCACGAGCAGTACTTC
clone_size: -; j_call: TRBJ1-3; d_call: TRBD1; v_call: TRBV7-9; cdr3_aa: CASSLARMTGVDTIYF; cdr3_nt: TGTGCCAGCAGCTTAGCGCGGATGACAGGGGTTGACACCATATATTTT
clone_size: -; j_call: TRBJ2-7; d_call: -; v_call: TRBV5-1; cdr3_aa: CASSLGDWSYEQYF; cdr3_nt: TGCGCCAGCAGCCTGGGGGACTGGTCCTACGAGCAGTACTTC